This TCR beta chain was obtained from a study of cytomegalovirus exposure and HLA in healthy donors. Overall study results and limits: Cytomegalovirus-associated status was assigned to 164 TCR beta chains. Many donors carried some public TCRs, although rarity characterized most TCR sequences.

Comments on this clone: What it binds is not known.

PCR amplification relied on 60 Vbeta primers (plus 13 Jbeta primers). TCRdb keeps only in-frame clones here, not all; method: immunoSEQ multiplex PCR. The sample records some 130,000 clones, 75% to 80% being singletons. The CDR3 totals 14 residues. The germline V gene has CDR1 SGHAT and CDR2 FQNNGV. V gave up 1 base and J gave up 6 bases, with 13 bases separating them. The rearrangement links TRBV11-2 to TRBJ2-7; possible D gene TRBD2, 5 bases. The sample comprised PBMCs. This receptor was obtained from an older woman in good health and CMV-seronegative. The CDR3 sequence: CASSLGGNEGEQYF. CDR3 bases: TGTGCCAGCAGCTTAGGAGGGAATGAGGGCGAGCAGTACTTC.